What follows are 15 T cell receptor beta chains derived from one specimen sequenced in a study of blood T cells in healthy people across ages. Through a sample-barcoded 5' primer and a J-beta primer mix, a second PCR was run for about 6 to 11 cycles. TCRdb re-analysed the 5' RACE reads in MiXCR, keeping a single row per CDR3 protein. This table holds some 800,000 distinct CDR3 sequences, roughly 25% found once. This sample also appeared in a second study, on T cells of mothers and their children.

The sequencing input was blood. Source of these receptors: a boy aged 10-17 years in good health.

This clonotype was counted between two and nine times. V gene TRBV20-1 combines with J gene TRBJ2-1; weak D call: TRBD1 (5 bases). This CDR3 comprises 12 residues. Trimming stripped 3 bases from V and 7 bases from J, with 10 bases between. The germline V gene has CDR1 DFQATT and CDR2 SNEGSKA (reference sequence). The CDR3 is CSASQGSNEQFF. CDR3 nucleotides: TGCAGTGCTAGCCAGGGTTCTAATGAGCAGTTCTTC.

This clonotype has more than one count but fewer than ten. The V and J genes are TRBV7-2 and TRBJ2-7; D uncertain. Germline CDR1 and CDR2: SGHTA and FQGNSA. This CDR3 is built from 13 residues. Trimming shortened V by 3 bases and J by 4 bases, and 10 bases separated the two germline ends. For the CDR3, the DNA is TGTGCCAGCAGCTTTAAGGGTCCGTACGAGCAGTACTTC. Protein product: CASSFKGPYEQYF. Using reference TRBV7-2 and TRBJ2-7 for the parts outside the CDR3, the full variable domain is GAGVSQSPSNKVTEKGKDVELRCDPISGHTALYWYRQSLGQGLEFLIYFQGNSAPDKSGLPSDRFSAERTGGSVSTLTIQRTQQEDSAVYLCASSFKGPYEQYFGPGTRLTVT.

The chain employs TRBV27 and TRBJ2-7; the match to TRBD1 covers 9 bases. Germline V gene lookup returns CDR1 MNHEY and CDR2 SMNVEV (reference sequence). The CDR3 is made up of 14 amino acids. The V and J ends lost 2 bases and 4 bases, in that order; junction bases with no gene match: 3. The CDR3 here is CASSLLDRGYEQYF. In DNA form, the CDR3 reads TGTGCCAGCAGTTTACTTGACAGGGGGTACGAGCAGTACTTC.

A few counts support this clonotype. CDR3 residues: CASSKLGGEDNEQFF. DNA for the CDR3: TGTGCCAGCAGTAAGCTAGGCGGGGAGGACAATGAGCAGTTCTTC. The chain combines TRBV27 with TRBJ2-1; TRBD2 might be the D (6 bases). V lost 5 bases, J lost 5 bases, and 16 bases lay in between. Germline values: CDR1 MNHEY, CDR2 SMNVEV (reference sequence). The CDR3 length is 15 residues.

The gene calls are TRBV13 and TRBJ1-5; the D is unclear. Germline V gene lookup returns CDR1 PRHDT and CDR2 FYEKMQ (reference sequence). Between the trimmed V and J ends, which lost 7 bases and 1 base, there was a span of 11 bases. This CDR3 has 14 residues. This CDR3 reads CASTLLGSNQPQHF. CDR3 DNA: TGTGCCAGCACCCTCTTGGGGAGCAATCAGCCCCAGCATTTT.

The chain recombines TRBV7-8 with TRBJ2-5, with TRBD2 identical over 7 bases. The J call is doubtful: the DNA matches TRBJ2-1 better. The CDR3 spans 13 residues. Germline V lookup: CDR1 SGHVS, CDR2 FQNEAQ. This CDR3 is CASSFGGGGEQFF. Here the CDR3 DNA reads TGTGCCAGCAGCTTTGGCGGGGGAGGCGAGCAGTTCTTC.

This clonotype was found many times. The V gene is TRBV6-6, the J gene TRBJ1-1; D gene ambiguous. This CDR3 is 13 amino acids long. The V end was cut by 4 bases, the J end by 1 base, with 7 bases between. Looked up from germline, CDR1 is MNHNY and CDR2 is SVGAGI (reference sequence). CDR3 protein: CASSLAENTEAFF. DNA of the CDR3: TGTGCCAGCAGTTTGGCCGAGAACACTGAAGCTTTCTTT.

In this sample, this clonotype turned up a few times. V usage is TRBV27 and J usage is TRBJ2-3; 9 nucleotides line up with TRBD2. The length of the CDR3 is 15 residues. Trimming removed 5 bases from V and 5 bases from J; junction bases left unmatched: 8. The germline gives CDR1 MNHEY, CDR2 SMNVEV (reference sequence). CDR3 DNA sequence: TGTGCCAGCAGTAGTCAAGCGGGGGGCAAAGATACGCAGTATTTT. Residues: CASSSQAGGKDTQYF.

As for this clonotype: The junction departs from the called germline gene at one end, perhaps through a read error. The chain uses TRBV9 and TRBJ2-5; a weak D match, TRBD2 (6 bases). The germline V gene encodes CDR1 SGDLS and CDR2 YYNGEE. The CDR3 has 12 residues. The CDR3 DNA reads TGTGTCAGCAGCGGGTCTTGGGAGACCCAGTACTTC. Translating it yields CVSSGSWETQYF.

In DNA form, the CDR3 reads TGCGCCAGCAGCCCCGGACAGGGCGGTAAGGAAAAACTGTTTTTT. This encodes CASSPGQGGKEKLFF. This chain uses TRBV5-1 with TRBJ1-4, with 8 bases matching TRBD1. Germline trimming cut 4 bases from V and 8 bases from J; bases unmatched to any gene: 10. Germline V gene data show CDR1 as SGHRS and CDR2 as YFSETQ. This CDR3 has 15 amino acids.

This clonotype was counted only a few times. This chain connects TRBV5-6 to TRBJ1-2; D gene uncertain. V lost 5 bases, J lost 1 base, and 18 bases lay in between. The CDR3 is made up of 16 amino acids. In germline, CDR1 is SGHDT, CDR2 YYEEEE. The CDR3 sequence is CASSTTYTDFNYGYTF. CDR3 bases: TGTGCCAGCAGTACAACTTACACCGACTTTAACTATGGCTACACCTTC.

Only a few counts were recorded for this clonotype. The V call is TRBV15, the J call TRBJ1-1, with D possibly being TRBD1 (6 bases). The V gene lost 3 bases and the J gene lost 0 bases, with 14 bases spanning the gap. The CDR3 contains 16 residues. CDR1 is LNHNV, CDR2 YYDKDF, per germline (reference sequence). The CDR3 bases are TGTGCCACCAGCAGGAGGTCGGGGGCTATGAACACTGAAGCTTTCTTT. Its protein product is CATSRRSGAMNTEAFF. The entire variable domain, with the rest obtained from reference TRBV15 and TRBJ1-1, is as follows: DAMVIQNPRYQVTQFGKPVTLSCSQTLNHNVMYWYQQKSSQAPKLLFHYYDKDFNNEADTPDNFQSRRPNTSFCFLDIRSPGLGDTAMYLCATSRRSGAMNTEAFFGQGTRLTVV.

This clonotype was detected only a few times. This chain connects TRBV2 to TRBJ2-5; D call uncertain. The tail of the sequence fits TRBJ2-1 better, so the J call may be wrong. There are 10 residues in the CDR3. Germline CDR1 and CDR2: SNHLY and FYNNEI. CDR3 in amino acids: CASRRAEQFF. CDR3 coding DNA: TGTGCCAGCAGACGGGCCGAGCAGTTCTTC.

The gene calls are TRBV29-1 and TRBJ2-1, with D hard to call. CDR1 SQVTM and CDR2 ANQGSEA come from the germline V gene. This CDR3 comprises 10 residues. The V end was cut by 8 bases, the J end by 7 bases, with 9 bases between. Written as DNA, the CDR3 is TGCAGCCTCTTCGGGAATGAGCAGTTCTTC. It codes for CSLFGNEQFF.

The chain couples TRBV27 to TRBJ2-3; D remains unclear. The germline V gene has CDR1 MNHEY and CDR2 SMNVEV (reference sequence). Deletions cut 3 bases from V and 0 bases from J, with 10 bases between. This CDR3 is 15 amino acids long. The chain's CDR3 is CASSFSSTSTDTQYF. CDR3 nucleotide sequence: TGTGCCAGCAGTTTCTCCTCCACTAGCACAGATACGCAGTATTTT.